The next 27 T cell receptor beta chains were all read from a single sample in a study of graft-versus-host responses after intestinal transplantation. Which antigens these TCRs recognize remains unknown. Profiled with immunoSEQ multiplex PCR; TCRdb holds only in-frame clones, not every one. The data hold some 110,000 clones, with roughly 87% observed a single time. Sequences were derived from unstimulated CD4+ T cells sorted from spleen or lymph node cells, sampled before intestinal transplant. These receptors were obtained from a human donor who received an intestinal transplant.

The chain recombines TRBV18 with TRBJ2-2; 9 nucleotides line up with TRBD1. This CDR3 region has 15 residues. V was clipped by 8 bases and J by 4 bases; unmatched bases: 8. Germline-derived CDR1 and CDR2 are KGHSH and LQKENI. CDR3 loop: CASQRQGVITGELFF. The CDR3 DNA follows: TGTGCCAGCCAGAGACAGGGGGTGATCACCGGGGAGCTGTTTTTT.

The chain uses TRBV6-4 and TRBJ2-1; perhaps TRBD1 as D (5 bases). Trimming left V 3 bases short and J 5 bases short, with 11 bases between. Germline V gene lookup returns CDR1 MRHNA and CDR2 SNTAGT. The CDR3 loop spans 14 amino acids. The CDR3 nucleotides are TGTGCCAGCAGTGAGGATCTGGGGCACAATGAGCAGTTCTTC. This codes for CASSEDLGHNEQFF.

The rearrangement joins TRBV11-1 to TRBJ2-7; D may be TRBD2 (5 bases). The CDR3 loop spans 13 amino acids. V was trimmed by 1 base and J by 1 base, leaving 5 bases between them. CDR1 is SGHAT, CDR2 FQDESV, per germline (reference sequence). The CDR3 loop is CASSLGESYEQYF. CDR3 nucleotide sequence: TGTGCCAGCAGCTTAGGGGAGTCCTACGAGCAGTACTTC.

The CDR3 DNA sequence: TGTGCCAGCAGCGTTTCGGACAGGGGGAACACTGAAGCTTTCTTT. Amino acid sequence: CASSVSDRGNTEAFF. V usage is TRBV9 and J usage is TRBJ1-1; TRBD1 matches at 9 bases. Germline trimming cut 2 bases from V and 1 base from J; bases unmatched to any gene: 3. Germline CDR1 SGDLS, CDR2 YYNGEE. This CDR3 has 15 residues.

The chain employs TRBV7-9 and TRBJ2-5; possible D gene TRBD1, 5 bases. The CDR3 runs 14 residues. V was shortened by 5 bases and J by 2 bases, with 12 bases between the two germline ends. Germline V CDR1 and CDR2: SEHNR, FQNEAQ (reference sequence). CDR3 DNA: TGTGCCAGCAGCCTGCAGGGCCGTCAAGAGACCCAGTACTTC. Its protein product is CASSLQGRQETQYF.

About this clone itself: A junction boundary mismatches the germline segment, possibly from a read error. Here the CDR3 reads CASPPRQNQETQYF. CDR3 nucleotide sequence: TGTGCCAGCCCACCAAGGCAGAACCAAGAGACCCAGTACTTC. This chain uses TRBV18 with TRBJ2-5; D is ambiguous. Germline CDR1 KGHSH, CDR2 LQKENI. This CDR3 is built from 14 residues.

V usage is TRBV2 and J usage is TRBJ2-1; D is possibly TRBD1 or TRBD2 (6 bases each). V was clipped by 7 bases and J by 4 bases, with 17 bases between them. CDR3 length: 15 amino acids. Germline CDR1 reads SNHLY; CDR2 reads FYNNEI. CDR3 sequence reads: CASTAPGAGYNEQFF. CDR3 nucleotides: TGTGCCAGCACCGCGCCGGGGGCAGGTTACAATGAGCAGTTCTTC.

This rearrangement joins TRBV9 to TRBJ2-4; 14 bases are a match to TRBD2. The CDR3 consists of 16 residues. Germline V gives CDR1 SGDLS, CDR2 YYNGEE. V shed 4 bases and J 6 bases; nucleotides not matched to a gene: 6. CDR3: CASSSSGTSGRNIQYF. CDR3 nucleotide sequence: TGTGCCAGCAGCTCCTCCGGGACTAGCGGGAGAAACATTCAGTACTTC.

The chain is built from TRBV2 and TRBJ1-6; TRBD1 aligns across 8 bases. The CDR3 totals 14 residues. Germline V gives CDR1 SNHLY, CDR2 FYNNEI. The junction had 3 bases not matched to a gene; V was cut back by 4 bases and J by 7 bases. The CDR3 protein is CASSGTGRNSPLHF. The CDR3 DNA is TGTGCCAGCAGTGGGACAGGGAGAAATTCACCCCTCCACTTT.

Note on this clone: The junction departs from germline at one end; a sequencing error may be responsible. This chain links TRBV30 with TRBJ1-1; D is uncertain. Germline values: CDR1 GTSNPN, CDR2 SVGIG (reference sequence). CDR3 length: 18 residues. This CDR3 is CAWSGRSPPGFFITEGFF. CDR3 DNA sequence: TGTGCCTGGAGTGGTAGGTCGCCCCCGGGCTTCTTTATCACTGAAGGTTTCTTT.

The chain employs TRBV4-1 and TRBJ2-3, with D unclear. CDR1 is MGHRA, CDR2 YSYEKL, per germline. V was shortened by 0 bases and J by 0 bases, with 13 bases between the two germline ends. The CDR3 runs 17 residues. The DNA of the CDR3 is TGCGCCAGCAGCCAAGATACGGTCCGGGTGAGCACAGATACGCAGTATTTT. Its translation: CASSQDTVRVSTDTQYF.

This clone was seen a single time. The gene calls are TRBV15 and TRBJ2-2; the D is unclear. The V gene's germline CDR1 is LNHNV and CDR2 YYDKDF (reference sequence). Between the trimmed V and J ends, which lost 2 bases and 1 base, there was a span of 2 bases. This CDR3 contains 13 residues. The CDR3 sequence: CATSRKNTGELFF. DNA for the CDR3: TGTGCCACCAGCAGAAAGAACACCGGGGAGCTGTTTTTT.

V and J are TRBV19 and TRBJ1-4; the match to TRBD1 covers 7 bases. V lost 4 bases, J lost 1 base, and 3 bases stayed unmatched. This CDR3 region has 15 residues. Germline V gene lookup returns CDR1 LNHDA and CDR2 SQIVND (reference sequence). The chain's CDR3 is CASSTQGGTNEKLFF. CDR3 sequence (DNA): TGTGCCAGTAGTACCCAGGGGGGAACTAATGAAAAACTGTTTTTT.

This chain links TRBV5-6 with TRBJ2-7; D is ambiguous. The CDR3 length is 13 residues. V was cut by 4 bases and J by 4 bases, with 12 bases left in between. Germline V lookup: CDR1 SGHDT, CDR2 YYEEEE. The CDR3 DNA sequence: TGTGCCAGCAGCACTGTTGGCAGTTACGAGCAGTACTTC. Its translation: CASSTVGSYEQYF. The full variable domain, completed using reference TRBV5-6 and TRBJ2-7, is DAGVTQSPTHLIKTRGQQVTLRCSPKSGHDTVSWYQQALGQGPQFIFQYYEEEERQRGNFPDRFSGHQFPNYSSELNVNALLLGDSALYLCASSTVGSYEQYFGPGTRLTVT.

V and J are TRBV4-2 and TRBJ1-5, with a possible D match to TRBD1 (5 bases). This CDR3 region has 16 residues. CDR1 is LGHNA and CDR2 is YNFKEQ in the germline V gene. The V end lost 0 bases, the J end lost 1 base, and 10 bases lay between the germline ends. The CDR3 loop reads CASSQDEGNSNQPQHF. The CDR3 coding sequence is TGTGCCAGCAGCCAAGATGAGGGGAACAGCAATCAGCCCCAGCATTTT.

This rearrangement joins TRBV4-1 to TRBJ2-3, with 9 nucleotides matching TRBD2. J lost 3 bases, V lost 1 base, and 8 bases had no gene match. Germline V lookup: CDR1 MGHRA, CDR2 YSYEKL. The CDR3 totals 17 residues. CDR3 nucleotide sequence: TGCGCCAGCAGCCAAGTTTCTAGCGGGGTTGTTACAGATACGCAGTATTTT. This translates into CASSQVSSGVVTDTQYF.

The V call is TRBV9, the J call TRBJ2-2; D ambiguous. Looked up from germline, CDR1 is SGDLS and CDR2 is YYNGEE. This CDR3 has 14 amino acids. Trimming pared 2 bases from V and 4 bases from J, leaving 9 bases between. The CDR3 protein is CASSVDHPTGELFF. CDR3 sequence (DNA): TGTGCCAGCAGCGTGGACCACCCCACCGGGGAGCTGTTTTTT.

V is TRBV11-2 and J is TRBJ2-3; D gene ambiguous. The CDR3 covers 17 residues. Germline V gene sequence: CDR1 SGHAT, CDR2 FQNNGV. Deletions cut 0 bases from V and 2 bases from J, with 15 bases between. CDR3 region: CASSLEAKGRFTDTQYF. The DNA for the CDR3 is TGTGCCAGCAGCTTAGAGGCGAAGGGTAGATTCACAGATACGCAGTATTTT.

The chain couples TRBV19 to TRBJ1-2, with a possible D match to TRBD1 (6 bases). V was cut by 3 bases and J by 7 bases, with 15 bases left in between. Germline V gives CDR1 LNHDA, CDR2 SQIVND (reference sequence). The CDR3 is made up of 14 amino acids. CDR3 DNA: TGTGCCAGTAGTATGGGACCCGGCAGGGGTGGCTACACCTTC. Encoded protein: CASSMGPGRGGYTF.

J is TRBJ2-1 and V is TRBV29-1; TRBD2 aligns across 13 bases. CDR1 SQVTM and CDR2 ANQGSEA come from the germline V gene. The CDR3 covers 13 residues. Trimming removed 7 bases from V and 12 bases from J; junction bases left unmatched: 9. DNA of the CDR3: TGCAGCGCCCGGACTAGCGGGAGTACTGGGCAGTTCTTC. Amino acid sequence: CSARTSGSTGQFF.

The rearrangement joins TRBV7-9 to TRBJ2-5, with D possibly matching TRBD1 (6 bases). Germline V gives CDR1 SEHNR, CDR2 FQNEAQ (reference sequence). The CDR3 sequence is 14 residues long. The ends were cut back, 5 bases at V and 3 bases at J, with 13 bases in the middle. In DNA, the CDR3 is TGTGCCAGCAGCCCAGACGACAGGAAAGAGACCCAGTACTTC. Protein product: CASSPDDRKETQYF.

This clone occurred once. V and J are TRBV19 and TRBJ1-5, with 10 bases that match TRBD1. CDR3 size: 15 residues. V dropped 6 bases and J dropped 2; count of bases not matched to a gene: 4. Germline CDR1 LNHDA, CDR2 SQIVND (reference sequence). This CDR3 is CASSMTGGGNQPQHF. In DNA, the CDR3 is TGTGCCAGTAGCATGACAGGGGGCGGCAATCAGCCCCAGCATTTT.

The rearrangement links TRBV5-4 to TRBJ2-1; D is perhaps TRBD2 (5 bases). This CDR3 has 14 amino acids. Germline V CDR1 and CDR2: SGHNT, YYREEE (reference sequence). V lost 3 bases to trimming and J lost 0 bases, with 7 bases between them. The DNA for the CDR3 is TGTGCCAGCAGCTCGGGGAGCTCCTACAATGAGCAGTTCTTC. This translates into CASSSGSSYNEQFF.

The V and J genes are TRBV5-1 and TRBJ1-4; TRBD1 aligns across 9 bases. This CDR3 region has 15 residues. V dropped 4 bases and J dropped 7; count of bases not matched to a gene: 8. Germline V gives CDR1 SGHRS, CDR2 YFSETQ. The CDR3 protein is CASSGRDREGEKLFF. CDR3 in DNA: TGCGCCAGCAGCGGCCGGGACAGGGAGGGTGAAAAACTGTTTTTT.

The J gene is TRBJ1-1, the V gene TRBV7-9; D gene unclear. Germline assignment: CDR1 SEHNR and CDR2 FQNEAQ (reference sequence). Between the trimmed V and J ends, which lost 1 base and 0 bases, there was a span of 6 bases. There are 14 residues in the CDR3. CDR3: CASSLGPMNTEAFF. The DNA for the CDR3 is TGTGCCAGCAGCTTAGGGCCCATGAACACTGAAGCTTTCTTT.

This clone was seen a single time. The J gene is TRBJ2-3, the V gene TRBV2; 8 bases are shared with TRBD2. Germline loops: CDR1 SNHLY, CDR2 FYNNEI. Germline trimming cut 3 bases from V and 7 bases from J; bases unmatched to any gene: 9. The CDR3 runs to 15 residues. In DNA form, the CDR3 reads TGTGCCAGCAGTGACCCGGGACTAGAGGATTATACGCAGTATTTT. The encoded protein is CASSDPGLEDYTQYF. Using reference TRBV2 and TRBJ2-3 for the parts outside the CDR3, the full variable domain is EPEVTQTPSHQVTQMGQEVILRCVPISNHLYFYWYRQILGQKVEFLVSFYNNEISEKSEIFDDQFSVERPDGSNFTLKIRSTKLEDSAMYFCASSDPGLEDYTQYFGPGTRLTVL.

The chain joins TRBV27 to TRBJ2-5; D might be TRBD1 (6 bases). Germline V gives CDR1 MNHEY, CDR2 SMNVEV (reference sequence). Deletions cut 6 bases from V and 10 bases from J, with 21 bases between. The CDR3 extends over 14 amino acids. The CDR3 bases are TGTGCCAGCAGCAAAAGACAGGAGGTACGCGTCCAGTACTTC. Translating it yields CASSKRQEVRVQYF.